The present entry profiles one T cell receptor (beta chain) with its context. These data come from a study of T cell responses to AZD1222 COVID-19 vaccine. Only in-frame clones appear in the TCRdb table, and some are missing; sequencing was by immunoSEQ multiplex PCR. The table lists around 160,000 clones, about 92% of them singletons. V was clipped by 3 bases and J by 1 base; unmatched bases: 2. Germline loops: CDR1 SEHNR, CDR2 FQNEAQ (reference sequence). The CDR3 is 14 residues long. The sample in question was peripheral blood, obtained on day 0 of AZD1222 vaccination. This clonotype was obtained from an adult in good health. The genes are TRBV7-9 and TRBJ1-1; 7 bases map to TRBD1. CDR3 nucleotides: TGTGCCAGCAGCTTGGGACAGACGAACACTGAAGCTTTCTTT. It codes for CASSLGQTNTEAFF.